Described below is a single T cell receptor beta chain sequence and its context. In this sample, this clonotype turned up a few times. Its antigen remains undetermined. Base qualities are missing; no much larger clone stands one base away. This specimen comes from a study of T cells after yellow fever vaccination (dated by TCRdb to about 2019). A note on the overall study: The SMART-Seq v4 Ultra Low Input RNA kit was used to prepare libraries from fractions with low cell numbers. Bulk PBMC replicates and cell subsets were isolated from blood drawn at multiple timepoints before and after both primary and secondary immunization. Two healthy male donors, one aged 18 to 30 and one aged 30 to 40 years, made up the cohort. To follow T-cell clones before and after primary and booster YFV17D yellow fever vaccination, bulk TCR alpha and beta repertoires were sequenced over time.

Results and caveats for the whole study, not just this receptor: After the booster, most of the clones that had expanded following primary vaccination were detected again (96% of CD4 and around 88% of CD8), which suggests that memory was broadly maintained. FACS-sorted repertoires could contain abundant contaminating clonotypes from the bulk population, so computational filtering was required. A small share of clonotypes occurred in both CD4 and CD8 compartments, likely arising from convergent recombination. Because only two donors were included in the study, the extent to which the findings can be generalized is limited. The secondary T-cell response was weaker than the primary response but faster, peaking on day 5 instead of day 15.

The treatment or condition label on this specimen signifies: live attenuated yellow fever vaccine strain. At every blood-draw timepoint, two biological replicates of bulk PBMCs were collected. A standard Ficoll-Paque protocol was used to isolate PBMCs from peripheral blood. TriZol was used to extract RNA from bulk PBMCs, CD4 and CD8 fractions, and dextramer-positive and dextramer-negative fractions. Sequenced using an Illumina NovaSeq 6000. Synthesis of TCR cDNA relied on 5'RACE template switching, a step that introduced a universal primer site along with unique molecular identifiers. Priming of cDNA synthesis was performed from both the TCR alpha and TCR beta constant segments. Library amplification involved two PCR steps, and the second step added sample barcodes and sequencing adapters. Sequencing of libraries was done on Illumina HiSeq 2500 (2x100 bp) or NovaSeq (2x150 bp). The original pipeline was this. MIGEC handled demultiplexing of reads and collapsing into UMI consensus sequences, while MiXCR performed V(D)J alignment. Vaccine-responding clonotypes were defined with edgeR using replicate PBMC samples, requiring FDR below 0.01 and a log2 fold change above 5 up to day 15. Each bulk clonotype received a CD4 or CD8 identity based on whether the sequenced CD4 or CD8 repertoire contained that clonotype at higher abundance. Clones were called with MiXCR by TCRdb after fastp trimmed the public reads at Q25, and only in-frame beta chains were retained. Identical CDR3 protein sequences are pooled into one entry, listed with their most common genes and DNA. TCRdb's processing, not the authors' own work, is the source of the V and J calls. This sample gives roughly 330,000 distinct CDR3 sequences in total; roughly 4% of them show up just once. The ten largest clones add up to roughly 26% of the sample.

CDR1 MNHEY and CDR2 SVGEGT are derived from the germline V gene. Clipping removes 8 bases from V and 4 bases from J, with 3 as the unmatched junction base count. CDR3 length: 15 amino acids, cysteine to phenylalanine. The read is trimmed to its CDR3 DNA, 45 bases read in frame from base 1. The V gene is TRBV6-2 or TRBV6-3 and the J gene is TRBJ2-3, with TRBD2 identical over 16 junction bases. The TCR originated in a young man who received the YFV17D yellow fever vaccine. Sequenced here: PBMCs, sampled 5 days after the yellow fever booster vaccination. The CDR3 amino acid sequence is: CASGTSGGASDTQYF. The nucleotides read TGTGCCAGCGGGACTAGCGGGGGGGCCTCAGATACGCAGTATTTT.